The 6 T cell receptor beta chains below all came from one sample that was sequenced in a study of blood T cell repertoires in COVID-19. Profiling relied on immunoSEQ multiplex PCR, and the TCRdb table lists in-frame clones only, not all of them. The table records about 200,000 clones, about 85% of them present only once. The material sequenced was peripheral blood. These receptors all stem from a man aged 55 to 70 with COVID-19, enrolled during active disease.

Only a few counts were recorded for this clone. The chain uses TRBV25-1 and TRBJ1-4; 10 nucleotides line up with TRBD1. The CDR3 is 13 amino acids. The germline CDR1 and CDR2 sequences are MGHDK and SYGVNS. Trimming at V came to 4 bases and at J to 12 bases, leaving 5 bases not matched to a gene. Here the CDR3 reads CASSVPGQGQLFF. DNA for the CDR3: TGTGCCAGCAGTGTACCGGGACAGGGGCAACTGTTTTTT.

This clone was observed once. The chain recombines TRBV5-1 with TRBJ1-1, with a tentative D call TRBD1 (6 bases). Germline V gives CDR1 SGHRS, CDR2 YFSETQ. V was shortened by 0 bases and J by 6 bases, with 9 bases between the two germline ends. This CDR3 spans 13 amino acids. The CDR3 spells CASSLDRVAEAFF. DNA of the CDR3: TGCGCCAGCAGCTTGGACAGGGTGGCTGAAGCTTTCTTT.

The chain is built from TRBV27 and TRBJ1-5, with D perhaps TRBD1 (6 bases). CDR3 length: 15 residues. Trimming took off 5 bases at V and 3 bases at J, with 14 bases between the two ends. Germline assignment: CDR1 MNHEY and CDR2 SMNVEV (reference sequence). The CDR3, as DNA: TGTGCCAGCAGTGCCTCTACAGGGAACAATCAGCCCCAGCATTTT. Its translation: CASSASTGNNQPQHF.

V usage is TRBV5-1 and J usage is TRBJ2-3; tentative D call: TRBD2 (6 bases). Germline-derived CDR1 and CDR2 are SGHRS and YFSETQ. CDR3 size: 16 residues. Trimming cost V 0 bases and J 0 bases, with 11 bases left between them. CDR3 sequence (DNA): TGCGCCAGCAGCTTGGGAGAGCGGGTGAGCACAGATACGCAGTATTTT. Amino acid sequence: CASSLGERVSTDTQYF.

The rearrangement uses TRBV5-1 and TRBJ1-1; possibly TRBD1 for D (5 bases). Germline loops: CDR1 SGHRS, CDR2 YFSETQ. Trimming took 3 bases from V and 4 from J, leaving 16 bases between them. CDR3 size: 15 residues. This CDR3 reads CASSSSGALSTEAFF. CDR3 DNA: TGCGCCAGCAGCTCCAGCGGGGCGCTGAGCACTGAAGCTTTCTTT.

V usage is TRBV11-2 and J usage is TRBJ1-4; 8 bases map to TRBD1. The CDR3 spans 15 residues. Trimming cost V 4 bases and J 8 bases; bases outside gene matches: 9. The germline V gene has CDR1 SGHAT and CDR2 FQNNGV. The CDR3 region is CASSYWTGLREKLFF. CDR3 nucleotide sequence: TGTGCCAGCAGCTATTGGACAGGGCTACGGGAAAAACTGTTTTTT.